Shown below are 11 T cell receptor beta chains from a single sample sequenced in a study of T cell responses to AZD1222 COVID-19 vaccine. Profiled with immunoSEQ multiplex PCR; TCRdb holds only in-frame clones, not every one. The table records about 94,000 clones, about 85% of them present only once. Sequencing used peripheral blood, obtained 28 days after the second AZD1222 dose. These receptors were collected from an adult who received the AZD1222 COVID-19 vaccine.

J is TRBJ1-4 and V is TRBV9; TRBD1 is a possible D gene (6 bases). This CDR3 region has 17 residues. Germline V gene data show CDR1 as SGDLS and CDR2 as YYNGEE. Deletions cut 0 bases from V and 0 bases from J, with 12 bases between. The CDR3 DNA follows: TGTGCCAGCAGCGTAGCCCCCAACAGGGCAACTAATGAAAAACTGTTTTTT. As protein: CASSVAPNRATNEKLFF.

The V gene is TRBV7-9, the J gene TRBJ2-7; 7 bases agree with TRBD2. Trimming removed 1 base from V and 3 bases from J; junction bases left unmatched: 3. Germline CDR1 and CDR2: SEHNR and FQNEAQ (reference sequence). The CDR3 is 14 residues long. The CDR3 sequence: CASSLVAGVYEQYF. In nucleotides, the CDR3 is TGTGCCAGCAGCTTAGTTGCGGGAGTCTACGAGCAGTACTTC.

This clone was recorded a few times. The chain links TRBV5-1 to TRBJ1-1, with 10 bases that match TRBD1. V lost 0 bases to trimming and J lost 8 bases; unmatched junction nucleotides: 10. The CDR3 spans 16 residues. Germline values: CDR1 SGHRS, CDR2 YFSETQ. This CDR3 is CASSLEGTGVLVEAFF. DNA of the CDR3: TGCGCCAGCAGCTTGGAAGGGACAGGGGTTTTAGTGGAAGCTTTCTTT.

In this sample, this clone turned up a few times. The chain couples TRBV2 to TRBJ1-2; D remains ambiguous. Germline V gene sequence: CDR1 SNHLY, CDR2 FYNNEI. The CDR3 has 14 residues. V lost 6 bases to trimming and J lost 1 base, with 12 bases between them. Here the CDR3 DNA reads TGTGCCAGCAGCCCCCAGACCGGTAACTATGGCTACACCTTC. This encodes CASSPQTGNYGYTF.

The chain recombines TRBV7-8 with TRBJ2-1; D assignment may be TRBD1 or TRBD2 (6 bases each). From germline, CDR1 is SGHVS and CDR2 FQNEAQ. Trimming removed 5 bases from V and 7 bases from J, with 18 bases in between. This CDR3 has 15 amino acids. In DNA, the CDR3 is TGTGCCAGCAGCAAAAGGGGGGCAGGGGAGAATGAGCAGTTCTTC. It is translated as CASSKRGAGENEQFF. Based on the CDR3 plus reference TRBV7-8 and TRBJ2-1, the full variable domain is GAGVSQSPRYKVAKRGQDVALRCDPISGHVSLFWYQQALGQGPEFLTYFQNEAQLDKSGLPSDRFFAERPEGSVSTLKIQRTQQEDSAVYLCASSKRGAGENEQFFGPGTRLTVL.

The chain couples TRBV11-3 to TRBJ1-6; 8 bases agree with TRBD1. From germline, CDR1 is SGHNT and CDR2 YENEEA. V trimming: 6 bases; J trimming: 14 bases; junction bases outside the gene matches: 24. There are 18 residues in the CDR3. CDR3 region: CASRKFRDRRNYKGTLHF. CDR3 sequence (DNA): TGTGCCAGCAGGAAATTCCGGGACAGGCGAAATTATAAGGGGACCCTCCACTTT. Together with reference TRBV11-3 and TRBJ1-6, the CDR3 gives the full variable domain: EAGVVQSPRYKIIEKKQPVAFWCNPISGHNTLYWYLQNLGQGPELLIRYENEEAVDDSQLPKDRFSAERLKGVDSTLKIQPAELGDSAVYLCASRKFRDRRNYKGTLHFGNGTRLTVT.

The V gene is TRBV12-3 or TRBV12-4, the J gene TRBJ2-1; 9 nucleotides align to TRBD2. Unmatched junction bases numbered 6, after V lost 3 bases and J lost 15 bases. This CDR3 is built from 12 residues. CDR3 region: CASSFSAGGRFF. CDR3 DNA: TGTGCCAGCAGTTTCAGTGCGGGGGGGCGGTTCTTC.

The V gene is TRBV19, the J gene TRBJ2-1; D remains unclear. This CDR3 spans 15 amino acids. Trimming stripped 3 bases from V and 0 bases from J, with 9 bases between. Germline loops: CDR1 LNHDA, CDR2 SQIVND (reference sequence). The CDR3 protein is CASSMGESSYNEQFF. The CDR3, as DNA: TGTGCCAGTAGTATGGGCGAGAGCTCCTACAATGAGCAGTTCTTC.

This clone was detected only once. The J gene is TRBJ2-5, the V gene TRBV6-6, with TRBD1 identical over 7 bases. Per the germline V gene, CDR1 is MNHNY and CDR2 is SVGAGI (reference sequence). V lost 8 bases and J lost 5; bases outside the gene matches: 5. The CDR3 covers 12 residues. CDR3 region: CASRGGHETQYF. Written as DNA, the CDR3 is TGTGCCAGCCGAGGGGGCCACGAGACCCAGTACTTC.

The table lists this clone with a count of one. The chain links TRBV14 to TRBJ2-7; D gene ambiguous. The V and J ends lost 2 bases and 5 bases respectively, with 13 bases between them. Germline CDR1 is SGHDN and CDR2 is FVKESK. The CDR3 length is 14 residues. As DNA, the CDR3 is TGTGCCAGCAGCCAACTGGAAGTGGGCCACGAGCAGTACTTC. It encodes CASSQLEVGHEQYF. The whole variable domain, filled in from reference TRBV14 and TRBJ2-7, reads EAGVTQFPSHSVIEKGQTVTLRCDPISGHDNLYWYRRVMGKEIKFLLHFVKESKQDESGMPNNRFLAERTGGTYSTLKVQPAELEDSGVYFCASSQLEVGHEQYFGPGTRLTVT.

The genes are TRBV5-4 and TRBJ2-7, with a possible D match to TRBD2 (7 bases). This CDR3 has 15 residues. V lost 9 bases and J lost 0, with 19 bases in between. The V gene's germline CDR1 is SGHNT and CDR2 YYREEE (reference sequence). CDR3 amino acids: CATYSRGGSSYEQYF. CDR3 sequence (DNA): TGTGCCACCTACTCTAGGGGGGGATCCTCCTACGAGCAGTACTTC.